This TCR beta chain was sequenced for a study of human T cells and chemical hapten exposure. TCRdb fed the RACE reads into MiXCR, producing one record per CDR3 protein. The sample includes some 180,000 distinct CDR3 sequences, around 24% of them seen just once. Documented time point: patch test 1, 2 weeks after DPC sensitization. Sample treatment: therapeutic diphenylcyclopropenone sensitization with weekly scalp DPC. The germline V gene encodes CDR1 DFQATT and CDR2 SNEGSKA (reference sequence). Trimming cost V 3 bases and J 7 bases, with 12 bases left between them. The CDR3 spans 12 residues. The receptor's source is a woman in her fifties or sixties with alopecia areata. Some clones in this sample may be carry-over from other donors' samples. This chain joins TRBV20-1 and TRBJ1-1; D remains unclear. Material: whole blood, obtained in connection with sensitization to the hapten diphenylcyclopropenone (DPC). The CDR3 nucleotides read TGCAGTGCTAGCCCCGGGGTCCGTGAAGCTTTCTTT. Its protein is CSASPGVREAFF.